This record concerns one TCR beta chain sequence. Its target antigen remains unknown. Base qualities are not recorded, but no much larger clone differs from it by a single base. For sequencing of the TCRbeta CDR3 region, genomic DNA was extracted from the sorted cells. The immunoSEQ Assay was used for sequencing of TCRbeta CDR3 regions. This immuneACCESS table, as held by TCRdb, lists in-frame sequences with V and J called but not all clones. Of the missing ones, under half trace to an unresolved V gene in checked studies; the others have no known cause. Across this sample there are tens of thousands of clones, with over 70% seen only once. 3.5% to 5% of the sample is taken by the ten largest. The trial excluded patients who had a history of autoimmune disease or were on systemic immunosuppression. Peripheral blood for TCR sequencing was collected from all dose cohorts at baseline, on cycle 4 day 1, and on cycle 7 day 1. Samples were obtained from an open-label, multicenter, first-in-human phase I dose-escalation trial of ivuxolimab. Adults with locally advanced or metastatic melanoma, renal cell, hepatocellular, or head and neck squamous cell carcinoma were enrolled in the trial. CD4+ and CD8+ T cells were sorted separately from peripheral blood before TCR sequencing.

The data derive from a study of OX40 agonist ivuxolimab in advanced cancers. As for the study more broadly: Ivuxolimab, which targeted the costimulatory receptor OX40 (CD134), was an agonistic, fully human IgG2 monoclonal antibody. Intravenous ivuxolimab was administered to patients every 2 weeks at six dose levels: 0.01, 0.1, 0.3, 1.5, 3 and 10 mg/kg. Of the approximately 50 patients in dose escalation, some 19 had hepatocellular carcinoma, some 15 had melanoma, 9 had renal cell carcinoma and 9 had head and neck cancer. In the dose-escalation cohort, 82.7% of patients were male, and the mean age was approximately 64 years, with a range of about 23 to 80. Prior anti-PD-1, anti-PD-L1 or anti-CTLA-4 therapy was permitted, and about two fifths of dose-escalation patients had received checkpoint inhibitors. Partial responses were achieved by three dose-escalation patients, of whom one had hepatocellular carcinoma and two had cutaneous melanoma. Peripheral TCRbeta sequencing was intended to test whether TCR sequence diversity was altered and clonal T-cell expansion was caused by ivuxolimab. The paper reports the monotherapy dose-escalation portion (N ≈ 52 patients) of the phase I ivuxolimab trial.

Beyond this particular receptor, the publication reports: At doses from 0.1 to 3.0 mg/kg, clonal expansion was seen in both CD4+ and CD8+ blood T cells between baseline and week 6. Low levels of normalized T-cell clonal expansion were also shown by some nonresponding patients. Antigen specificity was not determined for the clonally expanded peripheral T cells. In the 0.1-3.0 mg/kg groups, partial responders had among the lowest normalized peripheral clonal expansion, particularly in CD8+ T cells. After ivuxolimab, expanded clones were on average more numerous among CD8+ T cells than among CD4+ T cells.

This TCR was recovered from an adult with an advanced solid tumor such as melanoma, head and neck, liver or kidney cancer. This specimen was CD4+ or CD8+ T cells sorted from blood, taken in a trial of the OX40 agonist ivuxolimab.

CDR3 reads: CASGDNQPQHF. The DNA reads TGTGCCAGCGGTGACAATCAGCCCCAGCATTTT. The chain uses TRBV7-2 and TRBJ1-5, with the D gene call left open. CDR1 and CDR2 are drawn from the germline V gene: SGHTA, FQGNSA. At the junction V is shortened by 8 bases and J by 3 bases, with 5 bases in between. Counted from cysteine to phenylalanine, this CDR3 has 11 amino acids. Of all the DNA, just the CDR3 is kept, 33 bases in frame from base 1.